A selection of T cell receptor beta chains follows, all from one sample in a study of OX40 agonist ivuxolimab in advanced cancers. Assay: immunoSEQ multiplex PCR; the TCRdb copy retains only in-frame clones and omits some. Of roughly 70,000 clones listed, just under 90% are singletons. The input for sequencing was CD4+ or CD8+ T cells sorted from blood, taken in a trial of the OX40 agonist ivuxolimab. These receptors all come from an adult with an advanced solid tumor such as melanoma, head and neck, liver or kidney cancer. CDR3s include the opening cysteine and the closing phenylalanine or tryptophan. The order of the fields is CDR3 length, V gene, D gene, J gene, clone size, CDR3 protein, CDR3 DNA. The D gene is left open where the match is weak. Expanded clones get a size class; other rows say once, few or many, or leave the size out.

>16|TRBV5-4|TRBD1|TRBJ1-2|-
CASRPGQGLLFYGYTF
TGTGCCAGCAGGCCAGGACAGGGGTTGTTGTTCTATGGCTACACCTTC
>16|TRBV9|TRBD2|TRBJ2-2|-
CASSVSLAGNTGELFF
TGTGCCAGCAGCGTGAGTCTAGCGGGAAACACCGGGGAGCTGTTTTTT
>18|TRBV27|-|TRBJ1-1|once
CASSLLNLFRDGYTEAFF
TGTGCCAGCAGTTTACTTAATCTTTTCAGGGACGGGTACACTGAAGCTTTCTTT
>12|TRBV19|-|TRBJ1-5|once
CASNMYNQPQHF
TGTGCCAGTAACATGTACAATCAGCCCCAGCATTTT
>15|TRBV6-6|TRBD1|TRBJ2-7|-
CASYGDRGQTYEQYF
TGTGCCAGCTACGGGGACAGGGGCCAAACCTACGAGCAGTACTTC
>14|TRBV30|TRBD1|TRBJ2-5|-
CAWNHGQGSSTQYF
TGTGCCTGGAATCATGGACAGGGTAGTTCGACCCAGTACTTC
>15|TRBV12-5|TRBD2|TRBJ2-1|-
CASGLVAGGHNEQFF
TGTGCTAGTGGTTTGGTAGCGGGGGGCCACAATGAGCAGTTCTTC
>11|TRBV29-1|-|TRBJ2-3|-
CSVHLANTQYF
TGCAGCGTTCACCTAGCGAACACGCAGTATTTT
>16|TRBV4-1|-|TRBJ2-5|-
CASSQDEIGLQETQYF
TGCGCCAGCAGCCAAGATGAGATAGGTTTGCAAGAGACCCAGTACTTC
>11|TRBV29-1|-|TRBJ2-7|-
CSAQGNDEQYF
TGCAGCGCACAGGGAAACGACGAGCAGTACTTC
>15|TRBV5-1|-|TRBJ1-1|-
CASSLVAGRRTEAFF
TGCGCCAGCAGCTTGGTCGCGGGGAGGAGGACTGAAGCTTTCTTT
>14|TRBV10-3|-|TRBJ1-5|-
CAISEGPSHQPQHF
TGTGCCATCAGTGAGGGGCCCAGCCATCAGCCCCAGCATTTT
>15|TRBV19|-|TRBJ1-2|-
CASLPKARGEYGYTF
TGTGCCAGTCTCCCCAAGGCGAGGGGGGAATATGGCTACACCTTC
>14|TRBV7-6|TRBD2|TRBJ2-2|-
CASSLGGGTGELFF
TGTGCCAGCAGCTTAGGGGGGGGCACCGGGGAGCTGTTTTTT
>15|TRBV6-5|TRBD2|TRBJ2-1|-
CASSYIGTSAHEQFF
TGTGCCAGCAGTTACATCGGGACTAGCGCCCATGAGCAGTTCTTC
>14|TRBV27|-|TRBJ1-1|-
CASSLTLVAGSAFF
TGTGCCAGCAGTTTAACGTTGGTTGCAGGGTCAGCTTTCTTT
>15|TRBV7-9|-|TRBJ2-5|-
CASSLWDRATETQYF
TGTGCCAGCAGCTTATGGGACCGAGCCACAGAGACCCAGTACTTC
>15|TRBV29-1|TRBD1|TRBJ2-7|-
CSVESRRDSRYEQYF
TGCAGCGTAGAATCTCGCCGGGACAGTAGATACGAGCAGTACTTC
>15|TRBV13|-|TRBJ2-1|-
CASSDRGLAQHEQFF
TGTGCCAGCAGCGATAGGGGACTTGCCCAGCATGAGCAGTTCTTC
>14|TRBV2|TRBD1|TRBJ2-1|-
CASLQGQGYNEQFF
TGTGCCAGCTTACAGGGACAGGGCTACAATGAGCAGTTCTTC
>17|TRBV19|TRBD2|TRBJ2-1|-
CASSSTSGTSSYNEQFF
TGTGCCAGTAGTAGTACTAGCGGGACGAGCTCCTACAATGAGCAGTTCTTC
>13|TRBV30|-|TRBJ1-6|-
CAWEPGGRSPLHF
TGTGCCTGGGAGCCGGGGGGCAGGTCACCCCTCCACTTT
>15|TRBV6-1|-|TRBJ2-1|-
CASSEYIGSGDPKFF
TGTGCCAGCAGTGAATATATTGGTAGCGGAGACCCCAAGTTCTTC
>15|TRBV9|-|TRBJ2-1|-
CASSVEGTGGYEQFF
TGTGCCAGCAGCGTAGAGGGTACAGGAGGGTATGAGCAGTTCTTC
>14|TRBV4-1|-|TRBJ2-5|-
CASSQVSSEETQYF
TGCGCCAGCAGCCAAGTATCGAGTGAAGAGACCCAGTACTTC
>16|TRBV30|TRBD1|TRBJ1-2|-
CAWSPLLGQSNYGYTF
TGTGCCTGGAGTCCGCTTTTGGGACAGAGTAACTATGGCTACACCTTC
>13|TRBV27|-|TRBJ1-5|-
CASSPSGYQPQHF
TGTGCCAGCAGTCCCTCGGGTTATCAGCCCCAGCATTTT
>15|TRBV15|TRBD2|TRBJ2-7|-
CATSRGTRDRDEQYF
TGTGCCACCAGCAGAGGGACTAGGGATAGAGACGAGCAGTACTTC
>10|TRBV6-5|-|TRBJ2-1|-
CASSYNEQFF
TGTGCCAGCAGTTACAATGAGCAGTTCTTC
>14|TRBV7-2|-|TRBJ1-1|-
CASSWLGLNTEAFF
TGTGCCAGCAGCTGGCTCGGATTGAACACTGAAGCTTTCTTT
>11|TRBV27|TRBD1|TRBJ2-7|few
CASGTAYEQYF
TGTGCCAGCGGGACAGCCTACGAGCAGTACTTC
>15|TRBV7-3|-|TRBJ2-3|-
CASSLGLVSTDTQYF
TGTGCCAGCAGCTTAGGTCTAGTGAGCACAGATACGCAGTATTTT
>13|TRBV2|-|TRBJ2-1|-
CASSEWGVNEQFF
TGTGCCAGCAGTGAATGGGGGGTCAATGAGCAGTTCTTC
>14|TRBV6-5|-|TRBJ2-7|-
CASSDFRAEYEQYF
TGTGCCAGCAGTGATTTTCGGGCGGAATACGAGCAGTACTTC
>14|TRBV28|-|TRBJ1-2|-
CASSPRTANYGYTF
TGTGCCAGCAGTCCCCGGACAGCTAACTATGGCTACACCTTC
>15|TRBV5-4|TRBD2|TRBJ2-1|-
CASSTFSGGAREQFF
TGTGCCAGCAGCACCTTTAGCGGGGGGGCACGTGAGCAGTTCTTC
>12|TRBV6-6|TRBD2|TRBJ2-1|-
CASSYSGNEQFF
TGTGCCAGCAGTTATAGCGGGAATGAGCAGTTCTTC
>14|TRBV4-2|-|TRBJ1-6|-
CASSPWDGNSPLHF
TGTGCCAGCAGCCCTTGGGACGGAAATTCACCCCTCCACTTT